A single sample is the source of the 27 T cell receptor beta chains below, sequenced in a study of human versus mouse CDR3 diversity and MHC coevolution. Assay: immunoSEQ multiplex PCR; the TCRdb copy retains only in-frame clones and omits some. Here the sample spans 50,000 to 65,000 clones, around 94% being singletons. The sequencing sample was made of naive CD4+ T cells from blood. Subset here: CD45RO-negative CD62L-positive naive CD4 T cells. These receptors originate from a person between 55 and 69 years old in good health.

This clone was seen only a few times. V and J are TRBV6-5 and TRBJ1-1; D possibly corresponds to TRBD1 (5 bases). V shed 5 bases and J shed 2 bases, with 12 bases lying between them. This CDR3 has 14 amino acids. Germline CDR1 is MNHEY and CDR2 is SVGAGI. The CDR3 DNA follows: TGTGCCAGCAGTCGGTGGCAGGGAAACACTGAAGCTTTCTTT. This gives the protein CASSRWQGNTEAFF.

The chain links TRBV9 to TRBJ2-3; 10 bases match TRBD1. Germline assignment: CDR1 SGDLS and CDR2 YYNGEE. The length of the CDR3 is 16 residues. Trimming cost V 5 bases and J 11 bases; bases outside gene matches: 17. CDR3 DNA sequence: TGTGCCAGCAGAGTACGGACAGGGGGAGATAGATTAAGGCAGTATTTT. Amino acid sequence: CASRVRTGGDRLRQYF. The variable domain in full, with the rest retrieved from reference TRBV9 and TRBJ2-3, is DSGVTQTPKHLITATGQRVTLRCSPRSGDLSVYWYQQSLDQGLQFLIQYYNGEERAKGNILERFSAQQFPDLHSELNLSSLELGDSALYFCASRVRTGGDRLRQYFGPGTRLTVL.

The chain couples TRBV21-1 to TRBJ1-5; the table gives TRBD1 as D, unverified against the DNA. TRBV21-1 is a pseudogene segment. The length of the CDR3 is 14 residues. The CDR3 bases are TGTGCCAGCAGCAACGGGGACAGGTGGAGGCCCCAGCATTTT. Its protein is CASSNGDRWRPQHF.

The chain employs TRBV9 and TRBJ2-7, with 8 bases aligning to TRBD2. This CDR3 is built from 19 residues. Per the germline V gene, CDR1 is SGDLS and CDR2 is YYNGEE. V dropped 3 bases and J dropped 5; count of bases not matched to a gene: 22. The CDR3 sequence is CASSAVSGGFSDSRHEQYF. The CDR3 region has the DNA TGTGCCAGCAGCGCGGTGTCGGGGGGGTTTTCGGACAGCCGTCACGAGCAGTACTTC. Full variable domain (remainder filled in from reference TRBV9 and TRBJ2-7): DSGVTQTPKHLITATGQRVTLRCSPRSGDLSVYWYQQSLDQGLQFLIQYYNGEERAKGNILERFSAQQFPDLHSELNLSSLELGDSALYFCASSAVSGGFSDSRHEQYFGPGTRLTVT.

The chain couples TRBV14 to TRBJ2-5, with D maybe TRBD2 (5 bases). V lost 1 base, J lost 1 base, and 7 bases lay in between. The length of the CDR3 is 14 residues. Germline V gene data show CDR1 as SGHDN and CDR2 as FVKESK. The CDR3 loop is CASSQVLGQETQYF. The CDR3 DNA follows: TGTGCCAGCAGCCAAGTACTAGGCCAAGAGACCCAGTACTTC.

The rearrangement uses TRBV10-3 and TRBJ2-1; the D gene is possibly TRBD2 (6 bases). CDR1 is ENHRY and CDR2 is SYGVKD in the germline V gene. Deletions cut 3 bases from V and 9 bases from J, with 18 bases between. The CDR3 totals 15 residues. CDR3 DNA: TGTGCCATCAGTGACCAGGGCCGGGAGTCGACTGAGCAGTTCTTC. This codes for CAISDQGRESTEQFF.

The J gene is TRBJ2-3, the V gene TRBV14; TRBD1 agrees at 10 bases. There are 13 residues in the CDR3. The V segment lost 3 bases and the J segment 7 bases; nucleotides outside the gene matches: 1. The V gene's germline CDR1 is SGHDN and CDR2 FVKESK. As DNA, the CDR3 is TGTGCCAGCAGCCAGGACAGGGGGAATACGCAGTATTTT. This translates into CASSQDRGNTQYF.

The CDR3 loop is CASSGTGGTEAFF. The CDR3 bases are TGTGCCAGCAGCGGGACAGGGGGCACTGAAGCTTTCTTT. The gene calls are TRBV9 and TRBJ1-1; 10 nucleotides line up with TRBD1. The germline V gene has CDR1 SGDLS and CDR2 YYNGEE. V shed 3 bases and J 4 bases; nucleotides not matched to a gene: 0. The length of the CDR3 is 13 residues.

The rearrangement uses TRBV7-2 and TRBJ2-1, with D maybe TRBD2 (5 bases). Germline V CDR1 and CDR2: SGHTA, FQGNSA. V lost 0 bases, J lost 4 bases, and 10 bases lay in between. CDR3 size: 15 residues. CDR3 sequence: CASSLAQSGYNEQFF. CDR3 bases: TGTGCCAGCAGCTTAGCGCAAAGCGGATACAATGAGCAGTTCTTC.

On this clone: The sample holds other DNA sequences that translate to the same CDR3. V is TRBV7-9 and J is TRBJ2-2, with D possibly being TRBD2 (6 bases). With 5 bases removed from V and 3 bases from J, the gap between germline ends came to 10 bases. Germline V gene data show CDR1 as SEHNR and CDR2 as FQNEAQ (reference sequence). The CDR3 is 14 residues long. CDR3 nucleotide sequence: TGTGCCAGCAGCCGAACGGGGGACACCGGGGAGCTGTTTTTT. Encoded protein: CASSRTGDTGELFF.

The chain uses TRBV29-1 and TRBJ1-3; no firm D call. Germline lookup yields CDR1 SQVTM and CDR2 ANQGSEA. V was trimmed by 0 bases and J by 4 bases, leaving 7 bases between them. The CDR3 runs to 13 residues. The CDR3 DNA follows: TGCAGCGTTGAAGACAGTGTCGGAAACACCATATATTTT. This translates into CSVEDSVGNTIYF.

The chain recombines TRBV6-1 with TRBJ2-3; TRBD1 aligns across 8 bases. This CDR3 is 15 amino acids long. The J segment lost 4 bases and the V segment lost 8 bases, leaving 11 bases of the junction unmatched. Germline V gene sequence: CDR1 MNHNS, CDR2 SASEGT. CDR3 protein: CASQDRALSPDTQYF. In nucleotides, the CDR3 is TGTGCCAGCCAGGACAGGGCCCTATCCCCAGATACGCAGTATTTT.

This chain uses TRBV7-2 with TRBJ2-2; 13 nucleotides line up with TRBD2. The CDR3 is 16 residues long. The junction had 5 bases not matched to a gene; V was cut back by 5 bases and J by 5 bases. The germline V gene has CDR1 SGHTA and CDR2 FQGNSA. CDR3 nucleotides: TGTGCCAGCAGCAGGACTAGCGGGAGTCGGACCGGGGAGCTGTTTTTT. Amino acids: CASSRTSGSRTGELFF.

In its sample, this clone was seen once. This sequence joins TRBV19 and TRBJ2-3; D is possibly TRBD2 (5 bases). The V end lost 7 bases, the J end lost 2 bases, and 13 bases lay between the germline ends. Looked up from germline, CDR1 is LNHDA and CDR2 is SQIVND (reference sequence). This CDR3 comprises 14 residues. In DNA form, the CDR3 reads TGTGCCAGTACACGAGCGGCTACCACAGATACGCAGTATTTT. This encodes CASTRAATTDTQYF.

This chain joins TRBV29-1 and TRBJ2-7; 10 positions match TRBD1. The germline gives CDR1 SQVTM, CDR2 ANQGSEA. The V and J ends lost 7 bases and 5 bases, in that order; junction bases with no gene match: 8. The CDR3 has 13 residues. This CDR3 reads CSATGQGIHEQYF. For the CDR3, the DNA is TGCAGCGCTACGGGACAGGGGATCCACGAGCAGTACTTC.

This clone was recorded a few times. V gene TRBV5-1 combines with J gene TRBJ2-5; D possibly corresponds to TRBD1 (6 bases). V gave up 8 bases and J gave up 5 bases, with 16 bases separating them. Germline CDR1 SGHRS, CDR2 YFSETQ. The CDR3 consists of 13 residues. CDR3 residues: CASSTGSGETQYF. The CDR3 DNA follows: TGCGCCAGTAGTACAGGGTCTGGGGAGACCCAGTACTTC.

The J gene is TRBJ2-3, the V gene TRBV6-1; D is perhaps TRBD2 (6 bases). V dropped 8 bases and J dropped 5 bases, with 17 bases sitting between them. Germline V gives CDR1 MNHNS, CDR2 SASEGT. This CDR3 comprises 14 residues. The CDR3 loop is CASGGAGRRDTQYF. CDR3 nucleotides: TGTGCCAGCGGAGGGGCCGGGAGACGAGATACGCAGTATTTT.

The J gene is TRBJ2-5, the V gene TRBV7-2; 9 positions agree with TRBD2. The CDR3 loop spans 15 amino acids. CDR1 and CDR2 from the germline V gene are SGHTA and FQGNSA. V lost 6 bases, J lost 1 base, and 6 bases stayed unmatched. Here the CDR3 reads CASSRDSGGQETQYF. DNA for the CDR3: TGTGCCAGCAGTCGAGATAGCGGGGGCCAAGAGACCCAGTACTTC. The whole variable domain, remainder taken from reference TRBV7-2 and TRBJ2-5, is GAGVSQSPSNKVTEKGKDVELRCDPISGHTALYWYRQSLGQGLEFLIYFQGNSAPDKSGLPSDRFSAERTGGSVSTLTIQRTQQEDSAVYLCASSRDSGGQETQYFGPGTRLLVL.

This clone showed up just once. The CDR3 spells CASSILSAGAPEQFF. As DNA, the CDR3 is TGTGCCAGTAGTATCCTATCCGCGGGGGCCCCTGAGCAGTTCTTC. The V call is TRBV19, the J call TRBJ2-1, with D perhaps matching TRBD2 (7 bases). CDR1 and CDR2 from the germline V gene are LNHDA and SQIVND (reference sequence). The CDR3 consists of 15 residues. The V end was cut by 3 bases, the J end by 9 bases, with 18 bases between.

The V gene is TRBV10-1, the J gene TRBJ2-5; 10 nucleotides agree with TRBD2. Germline lookup yields CDR1 WNHNN and CDR2 SYGVQD (reference sequence). The CDR3 spans 13 residues. After removal of 6 bases from V and 3 bases from J, the junction contained 1 base not matched to a gene. The CDR3 loop is CASSSGREETQYF. The CDR3 coding sequence is TGCGCCAGCAGCAGCGGGAGGGAAGAGACCCAGTACTTC.

This clone was seen a few times. The gene calls are TRBV4-1 and TRBJ1-1, with no clear D. V was trimmed by 0 bases and J by 1 base, leaving 6 bases between them. CDR1 MGHRA and CDR2 YSYEKL come from the germline V gene. This CDR3 is 14 amino acids long. This CDR3 reads CASSQDRRNTEAFF. The CDR3 DNA is TGCGCCAGCAGCCAAGATAGGAGGAACACTGAAGCTTTCTTT.

V gene TRBV6-5 combines with J gene TRBJ1-2, with 9 nucleotides matching TRBD1. The CDR3 is 15 residues long. The germline gives CDR1 MNHEY, CDR2 SVGAGI. The V segment lost 6 bases and the J segment 1 base; nucleotides outside the gene matches: 6. The CDR3 here is CASRPTGGLNYGYTF. CDR3 coding DNA: TGTGCCAGCAGGCCCACAGGGGGCCTTAACTATGGCTACACCTTC.

The chain carries TRBV5-1 and TRBJ2-2, with D hard to call. The germline gives CDR1 SGHRS, CDR2 YFSETQ. The CDR3 totals 16 residues. The V end lost 1 base, the J end lost 4 bases, and 14 bases lay between the germline ends. CDR3 nucleotides: TGCGCCAGCAGCTTGACGTGGGCCACCTCCACCGGGGAGCTGTTTTTT. It translates to CASSLTWATSTGELFF.

The genes are TRBV18 and TRBJ2-7; possible D gene TRBD1, 6 bases. The CDR3 is 14 residues long. The germline V gene has CDR1 KGHSH and CDR2 LQKENI. V lost 6 bases and J lost 0, with 12 bases in between. The CDR3 DNA reads as TGTGCCAGCTCTTCGTCGACAGGCTCCTACGAGCAGTACTTC. Translated, it gives CASSSSTGSYEQYF.

A word on this clone: The sample carries other DNA sequences with the same CDR3. The chain links TRBV18 to TRBJ2-3; 10 positions agree with TRBD2. There are 15 residues in the CDR3. The V gene end was trimmed by 3 bases and the J gene end by 3 bases; junction bases not matched to a gene: 3. Germline values: CDR1 KGHSH, CDR2 LQKENI. Here the CDR3 reads CASSPLAGGTDTQYF. The CDR3 DNA reads TGTGCCAGCTCACCTTTAGCGGGAGGAACAGATACGCAGTATTTT.

This rearrangement joins TRBV18 to TRBJ2-7, with D possibly being TRBD1 (5 bases). CDR1 is KGHSH and CDR2 is LQKENI in the germline V gene. The CDR3 length is 13 residues. The V and J ends lost 3 bases and 2 bases respectively, with 8 bases between them. CDR3 amino acids: CASSPGQTYEQYF. In nucleotides, the CDR3 is TGTGCCAGCTCACCGGGGCAAACCTACGAGCAGTACTTC.

The chain uses TRBV5-5 and TRBJ2-5; 8 bases are a match to TRBD1. Judging by the DNA end, TRBJ2-7 fits better; the J call may be wrong. Germline V lookup: CDR1 SGHKS, CDR2 YYEKEE (reference sequence). The CDR3 has 15 residues. The CDR3 sequence: CASSLITGGSYEQYF. The CDR3 nucleotides are TGTGCCAGCAGCTTGATAACAGGGGGATCCTACGAGCAGTACTTC.